The entry below gives a single TCR beta chain sequence along with its context. This clonotype was counted a few times. Its antigen is not yet known. Within one base of it there is no much larger clone, and no base qualities were kept. Here V drops 2 bases and J drops 7 bases, and the junction holds 14 bases not matched to any gene. The CDR3 goes from the cysteine to the phenylalanine over 17 residues. The retained sequence is limited to the CDR3, 51 bases, with the frame set at the first base. The germline V gene (reference sequence) gives CDR1 as LNHNV and CDR2 as YYDKDF. The data derive from a study of response to subunit inactivated influenza vaccine (dated by TCRdb to between 2017 and 2018). Background on the whole study: To follow how T cells responded to a trivalent subunit inactivated influenza vaccine, the researchers relied on deep quantitative profiling of the T cell receptor repertoire.

The library was generated by RT-PCR. Data came from an Illumina HiSeq 2500. TCRdb applied fastp at Q25 and MiXCR to the public reads, then kept only in-frame beta chains. Rows matching on CDR3 protein sequence are summarized as one entry with the most common DNA and genes. The sample data list under 850,000 distinct CDR3 sequences, and less than 20% of these were observed just once. The biggest ten clones account for approximately 10% of the sample. Points the paper makes about the study in general: The authors proposed that each seasonal influenza vaccination may bring in only a limited number of new T cells.

The source was PBMCs from blood, collected approximately 5 days after vaccination. The TCR sequence derives from a man aged 45-60 years who received an inactivated influenza vaccine. Donor details come from another sample of the same person, matched by shared clones. The sequence is built from TRBV15 and TRBJ2-1, with 7 junctional bases fitting TRBD1. The nucleotide sequence reads as follows: TGTGCCACCAGCAGACGCGACAGGGTTGATGTTTGGAATGAGCAGTTCTTC. Its protein is CATSRRDRVDVWNEQFF.